This T cell receptor (beta chain) was captured in a study of T cells after yellow fever vaccination. A process of 5'RACE template switching, which added a universal primer site and UMIs, was used to make TCR cDNA. TCRdb itself ran the 5' RACE reads through MiXCR, one entry per CDR3 protein. This sample has some 420,000 distinct CDR3 sequences, with roughly a sixth found just once. This clonotype showed up just a few times. Antigen specificity is unknown. The CDR3 loop spans 12 amino acids. The V gene's germline CDR1 is SGHDT and CDR2 YYEEEE. V dropped 0 bases and J dropped 11; count of bases not matched to a gene: 4. Whole-study results and caveats: Clones that expanded after primary vaccination mostly reappeared after the booster (around 96% CD4, about 91% CD8). Just a small share of clonotypes turned up in the CD4 compartment as well as the CD8 compartment.

The sequence was obtained from a man aged 18 to 29 who received the YFV17D yellow fever vaccine. Sequences were derived from PBMCs, sampled before the yellow fever booster vaccination. The rearrangement links TRBV5-6 to TRBJ1-1, with TRBD1 identical over 7 bases. CDR3 DNA sequence: TGTGCCAGCAGCTTGGTCGCGACAGGGGCTTTCTTT. Its protein product is CASSLVATGAFF.